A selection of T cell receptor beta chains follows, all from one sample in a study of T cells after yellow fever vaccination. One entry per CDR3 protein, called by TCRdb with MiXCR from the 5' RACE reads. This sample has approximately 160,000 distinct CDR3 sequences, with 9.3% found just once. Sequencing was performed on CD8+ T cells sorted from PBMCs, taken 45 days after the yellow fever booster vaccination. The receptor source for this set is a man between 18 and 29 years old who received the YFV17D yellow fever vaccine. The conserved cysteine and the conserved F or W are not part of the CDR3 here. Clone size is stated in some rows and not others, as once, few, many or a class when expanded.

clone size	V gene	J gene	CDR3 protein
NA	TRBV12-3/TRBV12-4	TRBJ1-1	ASSPRELGDTEAF
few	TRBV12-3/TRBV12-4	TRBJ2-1	ASILAGVPFGEQF
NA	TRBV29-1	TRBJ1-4	SAYRDRDTQLF
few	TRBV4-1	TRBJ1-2	ASSHIHGYT
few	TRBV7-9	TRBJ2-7	ASSSNDRGLYEQY
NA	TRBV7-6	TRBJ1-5	ASSLGAMDIQPQH
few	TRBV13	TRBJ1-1	ASSSQPGPNTEAF
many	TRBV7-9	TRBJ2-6	ASSFAGANVLT
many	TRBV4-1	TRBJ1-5	ASSQRRVSNQPQH
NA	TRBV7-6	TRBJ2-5	ASSLDPSGDPRETQY
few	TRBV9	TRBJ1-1	ASSVAVPGPNTEAF
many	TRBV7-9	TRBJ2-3	ASSPRGAKKDTQY
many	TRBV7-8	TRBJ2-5	ASSLGTGQETQY
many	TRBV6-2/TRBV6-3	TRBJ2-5	ASQLAVEETQY
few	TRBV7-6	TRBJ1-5	ASSFGEGQPQH
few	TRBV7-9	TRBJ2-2	ASSFLGTGELF
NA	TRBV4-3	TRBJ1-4	ASSPTLTGGSATNEKLF
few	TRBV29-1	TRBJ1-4	SVGTGRSNEKLF
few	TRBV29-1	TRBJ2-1	SVEGGKVSYNEQF
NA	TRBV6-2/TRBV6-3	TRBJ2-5	ASSQLPWRGGAEETQY
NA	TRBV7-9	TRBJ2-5	ASSLRNPGQTQY
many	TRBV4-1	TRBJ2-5	ASSLYHLTDDQY
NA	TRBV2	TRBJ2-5	ASSTRPPGTSGETQY
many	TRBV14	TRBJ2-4	ASSHSTTVGGHKNIQY